This TCR beta chain was observed in a study of Ad26.COV2.S vaccination and SARS-CoV-2 variants. Whole-study context: The authors gave Ad26.COV2.S intramuscularly, either once or twice 56 days apart. Study conclusions and caveats: The study found higher spike-specific TCR breadth in vaccine than placebo recipients.

Clones were read by immunoSEQ multiplex PCR, and TCRdb kept only the in-frame ones, dropping some. The sample contains about 480,000 clones, around nine tenths of which appear only once. Treatment described: some 20 received Ad26.COV2.S at low or high dose, single or two shots; about 5 received placebo; per-sample allocation not given. Sampling took place 63 days after the first vaccine or placebo injection. This Boston cohort included adults aged 18-55 years. CDR1 MGHDK and CDR2 SYGVNS come from the germline V gene. The CDR3 spans 15 residues. V was clipped by 8 bases and J by 3 bases, with 19 bases between them. On this clone: The antigen is not known.

Sequencing used peripheral blood, obtained in a trial of Ad26.COV2.S vaccine versus placebo. This sequence originates from a person aged 18 to 65 who received the Ad26.COV2.S COVID-19 vaccine or a placebo. The gene calls are TRBV25-1 and TRBJ1-1, with D possibly matching TRBD1 (6 bases). CDR3 in DNA: TGTGCCAGCCGCTGGGGGGGCCTCTTGGACACTGAAGCTTTCTTT. This sequence encodes CASRWGGLLDTEAFF.